One and the same sample provided the 18 T cell receptor beta chains below, sequenced in a study of T cell responses to AZD1222 COVID-19 vaccine. Profiling relied on immunoSEQ multiplex PCR, and the TCRdb table lists in-frame clones only, not all of them. The sample records under 150,000 clones, about 90% being singletons. The material sequenced was peripheral blood, taken 28 days after the second AZD1222 dose. These receptor sequences come from an adult who received the AZD1222 COVID-19 vaccine.

The rearrangement joins TRBV4-1 to TRBJ2-1; D is perhaps TRBD2 (5 bases). V lost 1 base to trimming and J lost 6 bases, with 10 bases between them. This CDR3 contains 14 residues. The germline gives CDR1 MGHRA, CDR2 YSYEKL. The CDR3 bases are TGCGCCAGCAGCCAAGTTAAAGGGAGCAATGAGCAGTTCTTC. It translates to CASSQVKGSNEQFF.

This chain uses TRBV30 with TRBJ2-3; TRBD1 aligns across 10 bases. From germline, CDR1 is GTSNPN and CDR2 SVGIG (reference sequence). There are 15 residues in the CDR3. The V gene end was trimmed by 0 bases and the J gene end by 5 bases; junction bases not matched to a gene: 5. CDR3 protein: CAWSVGQGGGDTQYF. The CDR3 bases are TGTGCCTGGAGTGTAGGACAGGGGGGTGGAGATACGCAGTATTTT.

This rearrangement joins TRBV9 to TRBJ1-6, with a tentative D call TRBD1 (6 bases). The CDR3 is made up of 15 amino acids. CDR1 is SGDLS and CDR2 is YYNGEE in the germline V gene. Trimming removed 4 bases from V and 7 bases from J, with 15 bases in between. The CDR3 DNA is TGTGCCAGCAGCTCCTCCGGGGGCCTGAATTCACCCCTCCACTTT. This translates into CASSSSGGLNSPLHF.

The gene calls are TRBV7-9 and TRBJ1-2, with a possible D match to TRBD1 (5 bases). The V end was cut by 5 bases, the J end by 4 bases, with 17 bases between. Germline assignment: CDR1 SEHNR and CDR2 FQNEAQ (reference sequence). This CDR3 is 15 amino acids long. The CDR3 region is CASSAWDPNSYGYTF. The CDR3 DNA follows: TGTGCCAGCAGCGCGTGGGACCCCAATTCCTATGGCTACACCTTC.

The chain links TRBV20-1 to TRBJ1-2; 8 bases align to TRBD1. CDR3 length equals 11 residues. CDR1 is DFQATT and CDR2 is SNEGSKA in the germline V gene (reference sequence). Germline trimming cut 4 bases from V and 12 bases from J; bases unmatched to any gene: 7. The CDR3 protein is CSATRGQGHTF. The CDR3 DNA sequence: TGCAGTGCTACCCGCGGACAGGGCCACACCTTC.

This chain connects TRBV7-2 to TRBJ2-1; D is possibly TRBD1 (5 bases). The CDR3 runs to 14 residues. V was cut by 5 bases and J by 7 bases, with 15 bases left in between. Germline lookup yields CDR1 SGHTA and CDR2 FQGNSA. CDR3 sequence: CASSPSRTSNEQFF. The DNA of the CDR3 is TGTGCCAGCAGCCCCAGCCGGACATCGAATGAGCAGTTCTTC.

The chain recombines TRBV5-8 with TRBJ2-7; TRBD1 matches at 10 bases. V lost 4 bases, J lost 2 bases, and 6 bases stayed unmatched. The germline V gene has CDR1 SGHTS and CDR2 YDEGEE. CDR3 length: 15 residues. CDR3 in DNA: TGTGCCAGCAGCCACCGGACAGGGGGGCCCTACGAGCAGTACTTC. Its protein is CASSHRTGGPYEQYF.

The chain recombines TRBV27 with TRBJ2-1; tentatively, D is TRBD1 (5 bases). The CDR3 is 15 amino acids. Germline V CDR1 and CDR2: MNHEY, SMNVEV (reference sequence). The V and J ends lost 5 bases and 5 bases respectively, with 16 bases between them. In nucleotides, the CDR3 is TGTGCCAGCAGTCCGAGGCAGGGCCAGAACAATGAGCAGTTCTTC. Protein product: CASSPRQGQNNEQFF.

Only one count was recorded for this clone. The J gene is TRBJ1-1, the V gene TRBV29-1; D is ambiguous. CDR3 size: 15 residues. Germline V gene sequence: CDR1 SQVTM, CDR2 ANQGSEA. V was trimmed by 6 bases and J by 2 bases, leaving 19 bases between them. In DNA, the CDR3 is TGCAGCGTGACTGACGGTACGCGATCTAACACTGAAGCTTTCTTT. Its translation: CSVTDGTRSNTEAFF.

This chain links TRBV27 with TRBJ2-1; TRBD1 might be the D (5 bases). V was pared by 2 bases and J by 8 bases, with 19 bases between. There are 16 residues in the CDR3. Germline assignment: CDR1 MNHEY and CDR2 SMNVEV (reference sequence). CDR3 DNA: TGTGCCAGCAGTTTAAGGGTTGCGGTCCAAGGGGATGAGCAGTTCTTC. Its translation: CASSLRVAVQGDEQFF.

In its sample, this clone was seen once. V usage is TRBV30 and J usage is TRBJ2-7, with D tentatively TRBD1 or TRBD2 (5 bases each). Germline CDR1 reads GTSNPN; CDR2 reads SVGIG (reference sequence). V was pared by 4 bases and J by 5 bases, with 21 bases between. The CDR3 has 15 residues. The DNA of the CDR3 is TGTGCCTGGACCATTGGGGACGGAATGAGGGACGAGCAGTACTTC. Translation: CAWTIGDGMRDEQYF. The full variable domain, its missing parts supplied by reference TRBV30 and TRBJ2-7, is SQTIHQWPATLVQPVGSPLSLECTVEGTSNPNLYWYRQAAGRGLQLLFYSVGIGQISSEVPQNLSASRPQDRQFILSSKKLLLSDSGFYLCAWTIGDGMRDEQYFGPGTRLTVT.

The chain employs TRBV19 and TRBJ1-1, with D uncertain. V lost 6 bases and J 1 base, leaving 9 bases between the germline ends. The CDR3 is 13 residues long. Germline CDR1 LNHDA, CDR2 SQIVND (reference sequence). CDR3 region: CASSQSGNTEAFF. DNA of the CDR3: TGTGCCAGTAGCCAATCAGGGAACACTGAAGCTTTCTTT.

This clone has a single count. The genes are TRBV4-3 and TRBJ1-1; D call uncertain. CDR3 length: 20 residues. V dropped 3 bases and J dropped 0 bases, with 26 bases sitting between them. Germline CDR1 reads LGHNA; CDR2 reads YSLEER. DNA for the CDR3: TGCGCCAGCAGCCAGAATAGCTATCGGGGTTTTATGTCCATGAACACTGAAGCTTTCTTT. Encoded protein: CASSQNSYRGFMSMNTEAFF.

The chain joins TRBV7-9 to TRBJ2-5, with D hard to call. V lost 5 bases and J lost 4, with 8 bases in between. Germline CDR1 is SEHNR and CDR2 is FQNEAQ (reference sequence). The CDR3 has 12 residues. In nucleotides, the CDR3 is TGTGCCAGCAGCCCAACCGGAGAGACCCAGTACTTC. It specifies CASSPTGETQYF.

The chain links TRBV5-6 to TRBJ2-5, with D maybe TRBD1 (6 bases). Germline V gene data show CDR1 as SGHDT and CDR2 as YYEEEE. V lost 3 bases and J lost 1, with 10 bases in between. The CDR3 sequence is 14 residues long. This chain's CDR3 is CASSSQGPQETQYF. As DNA, the CDR3 is TGTGCCAGCAGCTCACAGGGTCCCCAAGAGACCCAGTACTTC.

The chain joins TRBV19 to TRBJ1-1; 8 bases are shared with TRBD1. With 7 bases clipped from V and 5 bases from J, the junction kept 6 bases outside the gene matches. CDR3 length: 13 amino acids. Germline V gene data show CDR1 as LNHDA and CDR2 as SQIVND (reference sequence). As DNA, the CDR3 is TGTGCCAGTATAATCGGACAGGGAACTGAAGCTTTCTTT. Its protein is CASIIGQGTEAFF.

This rearrangement joins TRBV12-3 or TRBV12-4 to TRBJ1-5; D gene uncertain. There are 13 residues in the CDR3. V was cut by 4 bases and J by 4 bases, with 8 bases left in between. CDR3 sequence reads: CASSWAGNQPQHF. The DNA for the CDR3 is TGTGCCAGCAGTTGGGCTGGGAATCAGCCCCAGCATTTT.

This chain connects TRBV19 to TRBJ1-5, with no clear D. This CDR3 spans 13 amino acids. V gave up 2 bases and J gave up 4 bases, with 6 bases separating them. Looked up from germline, CDR1 is LNHDA and CDR2 is SQIVND (reference sequence). CDR3 nucleotides: TGTGCCAGTAGTATATCGGAGAATCAGCCCCAGCATTTT. The encoded protein is CASSISENQPQHF.